Shown below are 23 T cell receptor beta chains from a single sample sequenced in a study of T cell repertoires in cytomegalovirus infection. Each CDR3 protein is one row after TCRdb ran MiXCR on the reads. The profile shows approximately 170,000 distinct CDR3 sequences, approximately 15% of them singletons. Sequences were obtained from PBMCs. Receptors originate from a human donor in good health (CMV status not recorded). Some clones in this sample may be carry-over from other donors' samples.

This clonotype was picked up a small number of times. The chain couples TRBV5-6 to TRBJ2-5; possible D gene TRBD1, 5 bases. V lost 0 bases and J 1 base, leaving 7 bases between the germline ends. The CDR3 runs 14 residues. Germline V CDR1 and CDR2: SGHDT, YYEEEE. CDR3 nucleotide sequence: TGTGCCAGCAGCTTGGACAGGCTCCAAGAGACCCAGTACTTC. Amino acid sequence: CASSLDRLQETQYF.

This clonotype was counted ten times or more. This sequence joins TRBV19 and TRBJ2-1; 9 nucleotides align to TRBD1. The germline gives CDR1 LNHDA, CDR2 SQIVND (reference sequence). The CDR3 has 16 amino acids. Trimming removed 7 bases from V and 2 bases from J; junction bases left unmatched: 9. Here the CDR3 reads CASTQRTGEAYNEQFF. In DNA form, the CDR3 reads TGTGCCAGTACTCAAAGGACAGGGGAGGCCTACAATGAGCAGTTCTTC.

J is TRBJ2-5 and V is TRBV20-1; weak D call: TRBD1 (5 bases). This CDR3 contains 15 residues. Trimming left V 0 bases short and J 7 bases short, with 18 bases between. From germline, CDR1 is DFQATT and CDR2 SNEGSKA (reference sequence). CDR3 nucleotides: TGCAGTGCTAGAGACCCGACAGAGGCCTGGGGGACCCAGTACTTC. Residues: CSARDPTEAWGTQYF.

The chain links TRBV4-1 to TRBJ1-1; D gene unclear. Between the trimmed V and J ends, which lost 1 base and 1 base, there was a span of 7 bases. This CDR3 has 14 residues. The germline CDR1 and CDR2 sequences are MGHRA and YSYEKL. In DNA, the CDR3 is TGCGCCAGCAGCCAAGTTGAAGGGAACACTGAAGCTTTCTTT. The encoded protein is CASSQVEGNTEAFF.

V usage is TRBV4-2 and J usage is TRBJ2-1; D not certain. The CDR3 extends over 14 amino acids. The V end was cut by 0 bases, the J end by 8 bases, with 11 bases between. Germline CDR1 is LGHNA and CDR2 is YNFKEQ. CDR3 DNA sequence: TGTGCCAGCAGCCAAGATTCGGCTAGAGATGAGCAGTTCTTC. It encodes CASSQDSARDEQFF.

In nucleotides, the CDR3 is TGTGCCAGCAGCTCGACTAGGTCGGCATGGGAGCAGTTCTTC. Translation gives CASSSTRSAWEQFF. J is TRBJ2-1 and V is TRBV5-6, with a weak D call TRBD2 (6 bases). With 3 bases removed from V and 10 bases from J, the gap between germline ends came to 17 bases. CDR1 SGHDT and CDR2 YYEEEE come from the germline V gene. The CDR3 covers 14 residues.

This clonotype was seen at least ten times. This sequence joins TRBV7-2 and TRBJ1-1; a possible D gene is TRBD1 (6 bases). This CDR3 has 15 residues. V lost 1 base to trimming and J lost 1 base, with 10 bases between them. Germline values: CDR1 SGHTA, CDR2 FQGNSA. The CDR3 DNA follows: TGTGCCAGCAGCTTAGTGGGGGGGGCGAACACTGAAGCTTTCTTT. As protein: CASSLVGGANTEAFF.

This rearrangement joins TRBV19 to TRBJ2-3; D gene ambiguous. The CDR3 consists of 14 residues. Deletions cut 6 bases from V and 3 bases from J, with 13 bases between. Germline assignment: CDR1 LNHDA and CDR2 SQIVND (reference sequence). The CDR3 DNA sequence: TGTGCCAGTAGGGCTAGGTGGAGAACAGATACGCAGTATTTT. Translation gives CASRARWRTDTQYF. Together with reference TRBV19 and TRBJ2-3, the CDR3 gives the full variable domain: DGGITQSPKYLFRKEGQNVTLSCEQNLNHDAMYWYRQDPGQGLRLIYYSQIVNDFQKGDIAEGYSVSREKKESFPLTVTSAQKNPTAFYLCASRARWRTDTQYFGPGTRLTVL.

This clonotype was counted ten times or more. The rearrangement links TRBV7-2 to TRBJ2-1; D unresolved. This CDR3 region has 13 residues. The germline V and J ends were trimmed by 4 bases and 9 bases, with 13 bases remaining between them. Germline CDR1 is SGHTA and CDR2 is FQGNSA. CDR3 residues: CASSYPRGIEQFF. As DNA, the CDR3 is TGTGCCAGCAGCTATCCCCGAGGTATTGAGCAGTTCTTC.

This clonotype was picked up many times. The chain links TRBV28 to TRBJ2-4; 8 nucleotides agree with TRBD2. The V segment lost 3 bases and the J segment 1 base; nucleotides outside the gene matches: 8. Germline CDR1 reads MDHEN; CDR2 reads SYDVKM. This CDR3 region has 17 residues. CDR3 nucleotides: TGTGCCAGCAGTTTCCTCCGGGAGGGGGGTGCCAAAAACATTCAGTACTTC. As protein: CASSFLREGGAKNIQYF.

In its sample, this clonotype was seen many times. The chain uses TRBV10-3 and TRBJ1-1; D not certain. Trimming removed 1 base at V and 1 base at J, with 10 bases between. In germline, CDR1 is ENHRY, CDR2 SYGVKD. The CDR3 extends over 15 amino acids. In DNA, the CDR3 is TGTGCCATCAGTGAGTATGGGCTCCAGAACACTGAAGCTTTCTTT. It is translated as CAISEYGLQNTEAFF.

There are a few counts of this clonotype. The V gene is TRBV6-2 or TRBV6-3, the J gene TRBJ2-6, with no clear D. The CDR3 covers 18 residues. Between the trimmed V and J ends, which lost 6 bases and 0 bases, there was a span of 18 bases. Germline CDR1 is MNHEY and CDR2 is SVGEGT. Written as DNA, the CDR3 is TGTGCCAGCAGCTCATTTTCCCGGGCCTTCTCTGGGGCCAACGTCCTGACTTTC. Residues: CASSSFSRAFSGANVLTF.

In this sample, this clonotype turned up many times. The chain recombines TRBV23-1 with TRBJ2-7; the D gene could be TRBD1 or TRBD2 (5 bases each). TRBV23-1 is sorted into the ORF group, with uncertain function. This CDR3 is built from 15 residues. V dropped 0 bases and J dropped 5 bases, with 14 bases sitting between them. The CDR3 here is CASSQSSGLRNEQYF. CDR3 in DNA: TGCGCCAGCAGTCAATCATCGGGGCTGAGAAACGAGCAGTACTTC.

This clonotype was recorded a few times. The V gene is TRBV4-1, the J gene TRBJ2-2; D might be TRBD1 or TRBD2, each matching 5 bases. Trimming took off 4 bases at V and 0 bases at J, with 12 bases between the two ends. This CDR3 has 16 residues. Germline V gene lookup returns CDR1 MGHRA and CDR2 YSYEKL. CDR3 sequence: CASSLEGRSNTGELFF. The CDR3 DNA follows: TGCGCCAGCAGCCTCGAGGGGCGCTCGAACACCGGGGAGCTGTTTTTT.

The chain carries TRBV19 and TRBJ1-1; possible D gene TRBD1, 5 bases. The V and J ends lost 5 bases and 5 bases respectively, with 12 bases between them. The V gene's germline CDR1 is LNHDA and CDR2 SQIVND (reference sequence). The CDR3 consists of 13 residues. Here the CDR3 DNA reads TGTGCCAGTAGTGTGGGGGGTGGTACTGAAGCTTTCTTT. Its protein is CASSVGGGTEAFF.

The chain uses TRBV7-3 and TRBJ2-1, with D perhaps given as TRBD1 or TRBD2 (5 bases each). The germline V gene has CDR1 SGHTA and CDR2 FQGTGA. The V gene lost 5 bases and the J gene lost 8 bases, with 19 bases spanning the gap. The CDR3 is 15 amino acids. CDR3 nucleotide sequence: TGTGCCAGCAGCCGGGGACCGCCTGTAGGCGATGAGCAGTTCTTC. It codes for CASSRGPPVGDEQFF.

The chain couples TRBV7-8 to TRBJ1-3; D is undetermined. V was trimmed by 1 base and J by 3 bases, leaving 10 bases between them. This CDR3 is 15 amino acids long. CDR1 is SGHVS and CDR2 is FQNEAQ in the germline V gene. CDR3 residues: CASSLEAGVGNTIYF. The DNA of the CDR3 is TGTGCCAGCAGCTTAGAGGCCGGGGTTGGAAACACCATATATTTT.

The rearrangement links TRBV2 to TRBJ1-1, with D tentatively TRBD1 (6 bases). The V end lost 2 bases, the J end lost 5 bases, and 15 bases lay between the germline ends. The CDR3 is 15 amino acids. CDR1 is SNHLY, CDR2 FYNNEI, per germline. The DNA for the CDR3 is TGTGCCAGCAGTGAAATCGGGGGGCGCGTTACTGAAGCTTTCTTT. It is translated as CASSEIGGRVTEAFF.

The chain is built from TRBV4-1 and TRBJ2-1; 10 bases agree with TRBD2. Germline V lookup: CDR1 MGHRA, CDR2 YSYEKL. The CDR3 runs to 15 residues. V gave up 8 bases and J gave up 8 bases; unmatched junction bases: 12. The CDR3 sequence: CASGGTSDQADEQFF. CDR3 DNA sequence: TGCGCCAGCGGCGGGACTAGCGACCAAGCGGATGAGCAGTTCTTC.

This clonotype appeared many times. The genes are TRBV12-5 and TRBJ2-6, with a weak D call TRBD2 (6 bases). Germline lookup yields CDR1 LGHNT and CDR2 FRNRAP. The CDR3 is 17 residues long. V was shortened by 7 bases and J by 4 bases, with 20 bases between the two germline ends. The CDR3 coding sequence is TGTGCTAGTGCTCTGGGGGGATGGGGAGACGGGGCCAACGTCCTGACTTTC. Protein sequence: CASALGGWGDGANVLTF.

This clonotype has only a few counts. The V and J genes are TRBV29-1 and TRBJ2-1, with D unresolved. Per the germline V gene, CDR1 is SQVTM and CDR2 is ANQGSEA. Trimming left V 1 base short and J 3 bases short, with 7 bases between. The CDR3 sequence is 13 residues long. The CDR3 DNA reads as TGCAGCGTTGAAGTGGTAAACTACAATGAGCAGTTCTTC. Amino acids: CSVEVVNYNEQFF.

The chain uses TRBV3-1 and TRBJ1-5, with unresolved D. Germline V gene lookup returns CDR1 LGHDT and CDR2 YNNKEL (reference sequence). V was shortened by 1 base and J by 0 bases, with 7 bases between the two germline ends. The CDR3 length is 15 residues. This CDR3 is CASSQGKYSNQPQHF. The CDR3 DNA reads as TGTGCCAGCAGCCAAGGGAAGTATAGCAATCAGCCCCAGCATTTT.

Many counts were recorded for this clonotype. The chain is built from TRBV28 and TRBJ2-5; 8 bases fit TRBD2. The germline CDR1 and CDR2 sequences are MDHEN and SYDVKM. V lost 5 bases, J lost 0 bases, and 5 bases stayed unmatched. The CDR3 is 15 amino acids. CDR3 DNA: TGTGCCAGCAGTCGGGGGGGCGGGGACCAAGAGACCCAGTACTTC. Its translation: CASSRGGGDQETQYF.